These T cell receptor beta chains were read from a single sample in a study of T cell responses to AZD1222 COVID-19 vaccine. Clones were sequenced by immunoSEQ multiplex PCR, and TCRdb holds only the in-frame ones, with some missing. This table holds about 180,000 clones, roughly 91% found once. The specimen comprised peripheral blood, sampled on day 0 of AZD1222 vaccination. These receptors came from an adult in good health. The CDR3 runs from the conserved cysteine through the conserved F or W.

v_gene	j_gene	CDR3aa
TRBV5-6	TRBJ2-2	CASSLRAGLSTGELFF
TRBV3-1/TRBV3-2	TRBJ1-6	CASSQGAQYNSPLHF
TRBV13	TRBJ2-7	CASSSTYEQYF
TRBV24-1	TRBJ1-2	CATSDSDSFHGYTF
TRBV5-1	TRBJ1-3	CASSSGPPRSGNTIYF
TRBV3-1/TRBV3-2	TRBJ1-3	CASSQGSRKTIYF
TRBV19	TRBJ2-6	CASSPLRDFSGANVLTF
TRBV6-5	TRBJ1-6	CASSQTSRDSPLHF
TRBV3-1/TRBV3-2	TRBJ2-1	CASSQAWRGSYNEQFF
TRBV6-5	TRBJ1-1	CASRPGGVNTEAFF
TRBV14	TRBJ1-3	CASSQEGQGHGNTIYF
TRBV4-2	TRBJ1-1	CASSPGQGLNTEAFF
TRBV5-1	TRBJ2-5	CASSLRASGRAGETQYF
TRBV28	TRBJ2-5	CASSLLVAGRETQYF
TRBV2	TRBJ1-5	CASSPTRDRAISQPQHF
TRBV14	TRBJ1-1	CASSHERDRGIMNTEAFF
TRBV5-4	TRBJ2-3	CASSLELADTQYF
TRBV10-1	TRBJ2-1	CASSEFGDRGYNEQFF
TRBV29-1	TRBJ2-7	CSVLVVATYEQYF
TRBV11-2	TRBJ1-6	CASRPGQKSSYNSPLHF
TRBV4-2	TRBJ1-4	CASSQDLGGEKLFF
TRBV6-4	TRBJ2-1	CASSASGSSYNEQFF
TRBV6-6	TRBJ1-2	CASSDRLVYGYTF
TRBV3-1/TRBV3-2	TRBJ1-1	CASSQVGMWAGGRTEAFF
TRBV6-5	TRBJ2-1	CASMGGVLSNEQFF
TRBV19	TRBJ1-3	CASTAVRGGISGNTIYF
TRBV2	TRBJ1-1	CASSGDSSMNTEAFF
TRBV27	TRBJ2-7	CASSLNGDYEQYF
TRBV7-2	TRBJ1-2	CASSLALDLGYGYTF
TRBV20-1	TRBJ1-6	CSASETVNSPLHF
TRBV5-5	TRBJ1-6	CASSQGTGGNSPLHF
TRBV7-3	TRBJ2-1	CASSLILAGGPEFF
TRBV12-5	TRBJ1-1	CASGLERTGRGTEAFF
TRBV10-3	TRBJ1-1	CARAGAFF